The clone carrying this T cell receptor (beta chain) was seen at least ten times. Authors of the study amplified TCR beta CDR3 regions from RNA transcripts. First-round RT-PCR of the TCR CDR3 relied on the HTBI primer set. TCRdb re-analysed the multiplex PCR reads in MiXCR, keeping a single row per CDR3 protein. The sample carries about 600,000 distinct CDR3 sequences, about a sixth recorded once. This specimen belongs to a study of T cells in Graves' hyperthyroidism and ophthalmopathy. Per the germline V gene, CDR1 is KGHSH and CDR2 is LQKENI. The CDR3 sequence is 13 residues long. V lost 5 bases and J 7 bases, leaving 9 bases between the germline ends.

J is TRBJ1-6 and V is TRBV18; the D gene is possibly TRBD1 (6 bases). This receptor was obtained from a woman aged 40 to 50 with Graves' ophthalmopathy. Sequences were obtained from blood. The CDR3 sequence is CASSRGTNSPLHF. The CDR3 DNA reads TGTGCCAGCTCAAGGGGGACCAATTCACCCCTCCACTTT.